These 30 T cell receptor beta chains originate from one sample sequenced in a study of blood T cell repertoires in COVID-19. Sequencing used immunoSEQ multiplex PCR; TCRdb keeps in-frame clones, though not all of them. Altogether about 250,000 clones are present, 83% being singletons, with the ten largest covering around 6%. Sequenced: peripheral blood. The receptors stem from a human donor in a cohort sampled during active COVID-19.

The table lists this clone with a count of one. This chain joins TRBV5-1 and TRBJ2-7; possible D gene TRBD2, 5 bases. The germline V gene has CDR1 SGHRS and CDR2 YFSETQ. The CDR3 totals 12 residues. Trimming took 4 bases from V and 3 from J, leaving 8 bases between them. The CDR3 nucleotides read TGCGCCAGCAGCCCGGCGGGCTACGAGCAGTACTTC. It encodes CASSPAGYEQYF.

The CDR3 DNA sequence: TGTGCCAGCAGCTTAGCGCGGGTCCCGCCCTACGAGCAGTACTTC. The encoded protein is CASSLARVPPYEQYF. The chain employs TRBV7-2 and TRBJ2-7, with TRBD2 as a possible D gene (5 bases). CDR3 length equals 15 residues. CDR1 SGHTA and CDR2 FQGNSA come from the germline V gene. Deletions cut 0 bases from V and 2 bases from J, with 11 bases between.

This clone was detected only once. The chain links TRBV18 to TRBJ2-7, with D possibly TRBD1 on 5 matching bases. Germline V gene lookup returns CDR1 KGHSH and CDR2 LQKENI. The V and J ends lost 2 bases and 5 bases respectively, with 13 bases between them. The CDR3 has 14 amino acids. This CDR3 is CASSPLGARNEQYF. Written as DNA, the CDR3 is TGTGCCAGCTCACCATTAGGGGCGCGGAACGAGCAGTACTTC.

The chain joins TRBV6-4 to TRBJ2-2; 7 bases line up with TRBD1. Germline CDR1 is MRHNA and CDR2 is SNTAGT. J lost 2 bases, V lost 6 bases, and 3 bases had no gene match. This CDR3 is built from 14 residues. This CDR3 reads CASRGQPNTGELFF. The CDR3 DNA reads TGTGCCAGCAGGGGACAGCCTAACACCGGGGAGCTGTTTTTT.

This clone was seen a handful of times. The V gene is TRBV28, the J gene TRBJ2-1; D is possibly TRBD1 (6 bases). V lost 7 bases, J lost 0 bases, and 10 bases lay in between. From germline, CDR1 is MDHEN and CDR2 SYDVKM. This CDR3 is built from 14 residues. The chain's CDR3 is CASMEDSSYNEQFF. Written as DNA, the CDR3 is TGTGCCAGCATGGAGGACAGCTCCTACAATGAGCAGTTCTTC.

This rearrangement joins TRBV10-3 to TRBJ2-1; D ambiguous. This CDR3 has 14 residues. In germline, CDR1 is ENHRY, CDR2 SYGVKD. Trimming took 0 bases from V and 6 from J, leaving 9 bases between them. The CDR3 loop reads CAISESYDINEQFF. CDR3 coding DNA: TGTGCCATCAGTGAGTCCTATGACATCAATGAGCAGTTCTTC.

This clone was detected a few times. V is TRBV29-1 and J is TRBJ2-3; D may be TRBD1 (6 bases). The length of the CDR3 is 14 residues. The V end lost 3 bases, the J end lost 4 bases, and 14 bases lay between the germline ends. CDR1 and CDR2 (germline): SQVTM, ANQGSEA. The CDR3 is CSVDRTVGADTQYF. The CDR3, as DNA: TGCAGCGTTGACAGGACAGTGGGGGCAGATACGCAGTATTTT.

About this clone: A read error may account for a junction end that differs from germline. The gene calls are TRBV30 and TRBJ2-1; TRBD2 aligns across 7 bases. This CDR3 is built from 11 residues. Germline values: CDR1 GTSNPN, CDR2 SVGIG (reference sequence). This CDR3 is CAWSARGERFF. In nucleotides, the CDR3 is TGTGCCTGGAGTGCACGGGGGGAGCGGTTCTTC.

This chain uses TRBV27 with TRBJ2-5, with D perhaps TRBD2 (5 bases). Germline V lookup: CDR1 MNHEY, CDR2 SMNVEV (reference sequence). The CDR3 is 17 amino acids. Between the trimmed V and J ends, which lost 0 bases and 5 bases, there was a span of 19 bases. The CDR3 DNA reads TGTGCCAGCAGTTTATCGGCCAACGGGGTTTATTGGGAGACCCAGTACTTC. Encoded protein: CASSLSANGVYWETQYF.

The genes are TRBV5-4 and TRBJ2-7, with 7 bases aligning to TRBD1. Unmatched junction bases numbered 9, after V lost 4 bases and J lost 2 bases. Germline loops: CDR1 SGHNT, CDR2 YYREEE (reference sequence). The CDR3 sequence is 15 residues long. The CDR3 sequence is CASSTGQEKTYEQYF. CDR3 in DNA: TGTGCCAGCAGCACCGGACAGGAAAAAACCTACGAGCAGTACTTC.

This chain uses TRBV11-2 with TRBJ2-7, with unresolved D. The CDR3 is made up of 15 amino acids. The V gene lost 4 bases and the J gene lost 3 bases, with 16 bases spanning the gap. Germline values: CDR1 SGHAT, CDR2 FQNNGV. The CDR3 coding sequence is TGTGCCAGCAGCTCCCAGGCAGGTCTGAGCTACGAGCAGTACTTC. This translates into CASSSQAGLSYEQYF.

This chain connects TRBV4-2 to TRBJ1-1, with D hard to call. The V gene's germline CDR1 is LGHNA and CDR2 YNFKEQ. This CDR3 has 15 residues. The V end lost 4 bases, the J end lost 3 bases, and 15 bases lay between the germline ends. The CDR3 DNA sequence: TGTGCCAGCAGCCTCGAACGGGAATCAGACACTGAAGCTTTCTTT. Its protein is CASSLERESDTEAFF.

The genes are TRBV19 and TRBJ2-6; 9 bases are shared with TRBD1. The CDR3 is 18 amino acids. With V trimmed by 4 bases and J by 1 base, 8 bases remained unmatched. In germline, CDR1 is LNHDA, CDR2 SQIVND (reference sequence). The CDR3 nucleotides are TGTGCCAGTAGTACTTACGGGACAGGGAATTCTGGGGCCAACGTCCTGACTTTC. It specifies CASSTYGTGNSGANVLTF.

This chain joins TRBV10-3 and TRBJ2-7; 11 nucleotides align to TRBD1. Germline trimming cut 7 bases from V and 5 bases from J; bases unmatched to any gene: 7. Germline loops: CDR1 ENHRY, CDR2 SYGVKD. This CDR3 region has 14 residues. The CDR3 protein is CAIKRTGGGHEQYF. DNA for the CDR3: TGTGCCATCAAACGGACAGGGGGCGGGCACGAGCAGTACTTC.

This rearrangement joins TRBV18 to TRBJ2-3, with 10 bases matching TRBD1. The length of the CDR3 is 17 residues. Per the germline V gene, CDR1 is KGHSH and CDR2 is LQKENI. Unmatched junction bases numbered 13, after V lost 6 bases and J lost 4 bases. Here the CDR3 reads CASSLAPRDRGPDTQYF. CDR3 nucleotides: TGTGCCAGCTCCCTAGCGCCCCGGGACAGGGGTCCAGATACGCAGTATTTT.

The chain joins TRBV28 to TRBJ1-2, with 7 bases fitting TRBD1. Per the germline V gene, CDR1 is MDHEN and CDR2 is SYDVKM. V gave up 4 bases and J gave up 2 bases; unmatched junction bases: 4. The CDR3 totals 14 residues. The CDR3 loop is CASSYSDRNYGYTF. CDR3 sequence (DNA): TGTGCCAGCAGTTATTCGGACAGGAACTATGGCTACACCTTC.

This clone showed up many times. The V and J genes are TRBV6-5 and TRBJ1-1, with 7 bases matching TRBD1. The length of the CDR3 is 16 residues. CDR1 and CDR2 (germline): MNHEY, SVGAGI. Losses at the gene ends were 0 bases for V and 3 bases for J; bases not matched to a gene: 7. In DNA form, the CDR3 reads TGTGCCAGCAGTTACTCGCCATGGGACAGAGACACTGAAGCTTTCTTT. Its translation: CASSYSPWDRDTEAFF.

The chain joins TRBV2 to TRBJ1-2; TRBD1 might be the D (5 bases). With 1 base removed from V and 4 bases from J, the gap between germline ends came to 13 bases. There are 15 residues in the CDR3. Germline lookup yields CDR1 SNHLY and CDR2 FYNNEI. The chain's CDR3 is CASSEGRGRVYGYTF. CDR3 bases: TGTGCCAGCAGTGAAGGCCGGGGGAGGGTCTATGGCTACACCTTC.

Here the CDR3 DNA reads TGCGCCAGCAGCTTGGCCCTTTCAATTTCAGGGAACACTGAAGCTTTCTTT. This encodes CASSLALSISGNTEAFF. The chain employs TRBV5-1 and TRBJ1-1, with no clear D. The CDR3 is 17 amino acids. Germline V gives CDR1 SGHRS, CDR2 YFSETQ. Trimming removed 0 bases from V and 1 base from J, with 16 bases in between.

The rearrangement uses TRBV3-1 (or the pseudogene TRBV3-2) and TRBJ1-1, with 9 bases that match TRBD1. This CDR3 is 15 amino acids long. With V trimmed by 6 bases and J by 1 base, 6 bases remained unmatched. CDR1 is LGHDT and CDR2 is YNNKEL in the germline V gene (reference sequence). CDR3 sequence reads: CASSPGQGGNTEAFF. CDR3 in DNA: TGTGCCAGCAGTCCGGGACAGGGAGGGAACACTGAAGCTTTCTTT.

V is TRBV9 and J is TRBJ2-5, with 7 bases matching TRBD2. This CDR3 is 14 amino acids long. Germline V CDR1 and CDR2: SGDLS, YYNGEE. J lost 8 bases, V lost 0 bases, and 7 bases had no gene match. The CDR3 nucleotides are TGTGCCAGCAGCGTAGAGAGTAGCGGGTCAACCCAGTACTTC. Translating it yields CASSVESSGSTQYF.

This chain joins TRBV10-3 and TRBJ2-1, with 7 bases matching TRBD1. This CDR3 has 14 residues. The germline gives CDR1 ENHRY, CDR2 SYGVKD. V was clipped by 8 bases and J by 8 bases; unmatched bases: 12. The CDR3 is CAIRSRLTGDEQFF. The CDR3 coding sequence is TGTGCCATCCGGTCCCGCTTAACAGGGGATGAGCAGTTCTTC.

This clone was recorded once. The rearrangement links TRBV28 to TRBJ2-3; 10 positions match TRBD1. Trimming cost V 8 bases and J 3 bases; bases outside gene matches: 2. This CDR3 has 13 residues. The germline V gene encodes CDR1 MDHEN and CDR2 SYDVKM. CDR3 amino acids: CASWDRGTDTQYF. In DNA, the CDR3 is TGTGCCAGCTGGGACAGGGGAACAGATACGCAGTATTTT.

CDR3: CASTELINTGELFF. The CDR3, as DNA: TGCGCCAGCACAGAATTAATTAACACCGGGGAGCTGTTTTTT. The chain recombines TRBV5-1 with TRBJ2-2; no reliable D call. V was cut by 6 bases and J by 2 bases, with 11 bases left in between. CDR3 length equals 14 residues. Germline CDR1 reads SGHRS; CDR2 reads YFSETQ.

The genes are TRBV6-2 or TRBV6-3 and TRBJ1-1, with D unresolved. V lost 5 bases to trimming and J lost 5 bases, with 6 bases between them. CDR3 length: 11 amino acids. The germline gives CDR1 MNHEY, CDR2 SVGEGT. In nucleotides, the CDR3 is TGTGCCAGCAGTCACGGGACTGAAGCTTTCTTT. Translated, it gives CASSHGTEAFF.

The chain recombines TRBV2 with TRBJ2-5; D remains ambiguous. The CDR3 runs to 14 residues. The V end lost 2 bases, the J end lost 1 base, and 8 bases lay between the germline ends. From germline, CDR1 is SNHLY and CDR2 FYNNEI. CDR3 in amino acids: CASSEWQFQETQYF. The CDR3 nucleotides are TGTGCCAGCAGTGAATGGCAGTTCCAAGAGACCCAGTACTTC.

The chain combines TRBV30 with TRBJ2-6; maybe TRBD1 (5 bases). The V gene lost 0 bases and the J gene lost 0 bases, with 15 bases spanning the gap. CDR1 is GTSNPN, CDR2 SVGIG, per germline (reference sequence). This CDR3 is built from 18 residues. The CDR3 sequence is CAWSVTRQTYSGANVLTF. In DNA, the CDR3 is TGTGCCTGGAGTGTTACCCGACAGACCTACTCTGGGGCCAACGTCCTGACTTTC.

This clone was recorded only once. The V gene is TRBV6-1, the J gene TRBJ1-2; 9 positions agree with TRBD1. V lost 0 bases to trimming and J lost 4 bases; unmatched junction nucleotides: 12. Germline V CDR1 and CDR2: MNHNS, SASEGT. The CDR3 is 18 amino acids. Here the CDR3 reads CASSEALRSDRGGYGYTF. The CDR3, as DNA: TGTGCCAGCAGTGAAGCGCTTCGATCGGACAGGGGTGGCTATGGCTACACCTTC.

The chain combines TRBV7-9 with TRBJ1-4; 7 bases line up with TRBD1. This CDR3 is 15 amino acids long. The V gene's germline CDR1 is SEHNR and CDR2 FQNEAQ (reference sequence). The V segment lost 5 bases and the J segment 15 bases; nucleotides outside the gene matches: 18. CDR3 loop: CASSTPGQQYEKMFF. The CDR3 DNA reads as TGTGCCAGCAGCACACCGGGACAGCAATATGAGAAGATGTTTTTT.

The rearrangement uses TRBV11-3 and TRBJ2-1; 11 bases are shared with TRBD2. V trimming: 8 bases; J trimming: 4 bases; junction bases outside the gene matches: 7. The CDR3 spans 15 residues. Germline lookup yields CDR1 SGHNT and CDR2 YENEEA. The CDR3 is CASLRTSGLYNEQFF. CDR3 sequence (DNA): TGTGCCAGCTTGAGGACTAGCGGGTTGTACAATGAGCAGTTCTTC.